Sequencing of this T cell receptor beta chain was carried out in a study of cytomegalovirus exposure and HLA in healthy donors. Regarding the study as a whole: Rarity held for most TCR sequences, but there were some public TCRs that occurred in many donors.

Separate from the roughly 630-subject first cohort was the approximately 130-subject validation cohort, to which the donors belonged. Only in-frame clones appear in the TCRdb table, and some are missing; sequencing was by immunoSEQ multiplex PCR. Of some 200,000 clones listed, 86% are singletons. This CDR3 comprises 16 residues. The J segment lost 0 bases and the V segment lost 1 base, leaving 5 bases of the junction unmatched. The germline V gene has CDR1 MNHNS and CDR2 SASEGT. Worth noting for this clone: Its matching antigen is unknown.

Sequenced: PBMCs. This sequence originates from a man aged 30 to 39 in good health and CMV-seropositive. The V call is TRBV6-1, the J call TRBJ2-5; TRBD2 matches at 7 bases. The CDR3 reads CASSEGVGGYQETQYF. The DNA for the CDR3 is TGTGCCAGCAGTGAAGGGGTGGGAGGGTACCAAGAGACCCAGTACTTC.